This T cell receptor beta chain derives from a study of PD-1 blockade in mismatch repair-deficient tumors. The CDR3 extends over 14 amino acids. From germline, CDR1 is WSHSY and CDR2 SAAADI. Unmatched junction bases numbered 5, after V lost 3 bases and J lost 3 bases. Study-wide results and caveats: Tumor-resident clones, often undetectable pretreatment in blood, expanded then contracted after pembrolizumab.

On this clone itself: Its antigen is currently unknown.

The protocol was immunoSEQ multiplex PCR, while the TCRdb copy is restricted to in-frame clones and leaves out a portion. The sample lists fewer than 60,000 clones; under 85% were seen once. PCR or immunohistochemistry showed mismatch repair deficiency in every enrolled patient. This chain uses TRBV10-2 with TRBJ2-7, with 7 positions matching TRBD1. This clonotype was sampled from an adult with mismatch repair-deficient cancer. Material: PBMCs, obtained before pembrolizumab treatment. The CDR3 spells CASSDPGTDYEQYF. CDR3 in DNA: TGCGCCAGCAGTGACCCCGGGACAGACTACGAGCAGTACTTC.